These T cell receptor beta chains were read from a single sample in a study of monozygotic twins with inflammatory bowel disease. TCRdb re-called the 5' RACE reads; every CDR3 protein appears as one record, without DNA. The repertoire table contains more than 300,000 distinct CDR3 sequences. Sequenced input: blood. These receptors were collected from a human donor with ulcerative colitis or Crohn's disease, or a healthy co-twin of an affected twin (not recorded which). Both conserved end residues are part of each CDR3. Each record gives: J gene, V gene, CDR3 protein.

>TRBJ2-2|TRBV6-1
CASGEAGVVFTGELFF
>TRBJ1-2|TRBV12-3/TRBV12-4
CASSGGGYYGYTF
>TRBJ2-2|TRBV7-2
CASSGGLSTGELFF
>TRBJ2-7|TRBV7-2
CASRPGTDPSEQYF
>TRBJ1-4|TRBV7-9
CASSHGTNEKLFF
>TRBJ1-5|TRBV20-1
CSARDRTLDNQPQHF
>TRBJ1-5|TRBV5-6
CASSFRTVRGEPQHF
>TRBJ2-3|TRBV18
CASSPLDRDTQYF
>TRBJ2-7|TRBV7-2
CASSSRKGSGFSIEQYF
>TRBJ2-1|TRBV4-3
CASSQEGGTPYNEQFF
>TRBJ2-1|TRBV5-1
CASSFLAGDNEQFF
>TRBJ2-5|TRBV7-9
CASSQRTGKVQETQYF
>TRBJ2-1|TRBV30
CAWSESAYNEQFF
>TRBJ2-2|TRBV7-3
CASSPWGNTGELFF
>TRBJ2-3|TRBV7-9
CASSPARTDSDTQYF
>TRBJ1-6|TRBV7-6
CASSLDRRYNSPLHF
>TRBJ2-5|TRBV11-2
CASSFLSRGETQYF
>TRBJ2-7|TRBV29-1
CSVEGGGQGAEQYF
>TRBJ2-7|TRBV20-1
CSDRGGTPGEQYF
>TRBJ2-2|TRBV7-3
CASSVKGGTGELFF
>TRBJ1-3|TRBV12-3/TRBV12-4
CASRPSGNSGNTIYF
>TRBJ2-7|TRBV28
CASSSNYEQYF
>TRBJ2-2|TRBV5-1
CASTNTGELFF
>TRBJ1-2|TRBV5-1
CASSLVASNYGYTF
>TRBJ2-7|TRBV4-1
CASSRTTRTSGAYEQYF
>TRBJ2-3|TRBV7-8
CASSGTGSDTQYF
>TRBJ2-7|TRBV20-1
CSASGGGAYEQYF
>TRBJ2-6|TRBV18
CASSPLPGQSSGANVLTF
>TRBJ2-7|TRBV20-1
CSAPVLGVIRSYEQYF